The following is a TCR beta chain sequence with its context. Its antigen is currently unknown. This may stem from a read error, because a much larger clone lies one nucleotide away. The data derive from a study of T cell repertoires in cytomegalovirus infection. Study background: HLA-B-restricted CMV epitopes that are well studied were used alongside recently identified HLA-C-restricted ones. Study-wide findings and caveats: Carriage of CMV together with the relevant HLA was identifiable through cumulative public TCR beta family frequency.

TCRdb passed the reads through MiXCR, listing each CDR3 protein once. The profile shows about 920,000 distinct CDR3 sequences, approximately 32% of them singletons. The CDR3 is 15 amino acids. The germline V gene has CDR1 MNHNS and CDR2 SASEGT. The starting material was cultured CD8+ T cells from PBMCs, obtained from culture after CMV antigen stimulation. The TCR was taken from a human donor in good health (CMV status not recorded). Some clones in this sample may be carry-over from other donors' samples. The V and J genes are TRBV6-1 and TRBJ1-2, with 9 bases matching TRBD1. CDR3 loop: CANSEFTGGSYGYTF. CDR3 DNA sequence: TGTGCCAACAGTGAATTTACAGGGGGCTCCTATGGCTACACCTTC.